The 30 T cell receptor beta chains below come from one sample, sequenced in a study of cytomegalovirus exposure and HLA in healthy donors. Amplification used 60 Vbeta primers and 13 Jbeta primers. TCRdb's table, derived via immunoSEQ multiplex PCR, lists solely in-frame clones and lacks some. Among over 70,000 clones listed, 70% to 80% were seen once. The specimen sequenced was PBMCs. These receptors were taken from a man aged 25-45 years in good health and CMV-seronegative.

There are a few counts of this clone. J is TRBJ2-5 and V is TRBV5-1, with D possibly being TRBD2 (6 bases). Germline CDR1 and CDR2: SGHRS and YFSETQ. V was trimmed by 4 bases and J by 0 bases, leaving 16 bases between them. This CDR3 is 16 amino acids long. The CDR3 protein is CASSGGTGGYQETQYF. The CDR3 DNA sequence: TGCGCCAGCAGCGGGGGGACTGGGGGGTACCAAGAGACCCAGTACTTC.

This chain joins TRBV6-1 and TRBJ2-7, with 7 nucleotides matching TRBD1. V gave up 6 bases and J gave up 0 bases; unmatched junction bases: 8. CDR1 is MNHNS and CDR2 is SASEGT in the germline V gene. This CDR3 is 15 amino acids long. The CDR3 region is CASRRDRDSSYEQYF. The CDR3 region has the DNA TGTGCCAGCAGAAGGGACCGGGACAGCTCCTACGAGCAGTACTTC.

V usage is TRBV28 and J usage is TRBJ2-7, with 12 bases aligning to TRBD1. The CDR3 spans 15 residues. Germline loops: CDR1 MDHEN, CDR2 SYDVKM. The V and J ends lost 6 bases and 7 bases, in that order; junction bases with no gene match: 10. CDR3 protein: CASSSGGQGAGEQYF. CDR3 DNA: TGTGCCAGCAGCTCAGGGGGACAGGGGGCAGGGGAGCAGTACTTC.

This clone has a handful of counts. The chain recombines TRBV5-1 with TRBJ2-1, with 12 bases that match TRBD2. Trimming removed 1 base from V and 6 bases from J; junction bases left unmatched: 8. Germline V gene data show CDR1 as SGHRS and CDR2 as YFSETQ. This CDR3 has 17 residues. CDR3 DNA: TGCGCCAGCAGCTTGAACCTGCTAGCGGGGGGGGGCAATGAGCAGTTCTTC. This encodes CASSLNLLAGGGNEQFF.

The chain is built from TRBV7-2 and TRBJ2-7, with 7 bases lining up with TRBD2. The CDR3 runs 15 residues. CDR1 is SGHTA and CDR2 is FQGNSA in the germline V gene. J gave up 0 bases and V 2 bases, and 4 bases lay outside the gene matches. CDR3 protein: CASSLWASGSYEQYF. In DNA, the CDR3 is TGTGCCAGCAGCTTATGGGCTAGCGGCTCCTACGAGCAGTACTTC.

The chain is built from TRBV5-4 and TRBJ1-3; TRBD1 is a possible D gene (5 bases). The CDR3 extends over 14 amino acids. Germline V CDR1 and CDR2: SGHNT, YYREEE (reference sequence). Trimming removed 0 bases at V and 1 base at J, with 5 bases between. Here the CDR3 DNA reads TGTGCCAGCAGCTTGGCAGGGTCTGGAAACACCATATATTTT. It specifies CASSLAGSGNTIYF. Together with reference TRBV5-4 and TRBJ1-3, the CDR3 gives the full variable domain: ETGVTQSPTHLIKTRGQQVTLRCSSQSGHNTVSWYQQALGQGPQFIFQYYREEENGRGNFPPRFSGLQFPNYSSELNVNALELDDSALYLCASSLAGSGNTIYFGEGSWLTVV.

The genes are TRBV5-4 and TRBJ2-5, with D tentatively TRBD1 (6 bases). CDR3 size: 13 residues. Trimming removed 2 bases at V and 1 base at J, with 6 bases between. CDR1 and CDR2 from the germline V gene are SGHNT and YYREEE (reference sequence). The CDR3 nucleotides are TGTGCCAGCAGCTTCAGGGGCCAAGAGACCCAGTACTTC. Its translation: CASSFRGQETQYF.

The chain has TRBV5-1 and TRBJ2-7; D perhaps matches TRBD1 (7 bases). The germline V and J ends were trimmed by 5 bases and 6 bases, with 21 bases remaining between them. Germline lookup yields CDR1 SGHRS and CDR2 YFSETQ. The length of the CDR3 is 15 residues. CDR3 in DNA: TGCGCCAGCAGGGATCGGGGGACAGACAAAGTCGAGCAGTACTTC. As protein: CASRDRGTDKVEQYF.

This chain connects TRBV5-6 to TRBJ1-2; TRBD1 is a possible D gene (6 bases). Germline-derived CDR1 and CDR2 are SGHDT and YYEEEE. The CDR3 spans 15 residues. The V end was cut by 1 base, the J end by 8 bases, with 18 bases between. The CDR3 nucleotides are TGTGCCAGCAGCTTGTGGGGCGGACAGTCGGGGGGCTACACCTTC. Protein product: CASSLWGGQSGGYTF.

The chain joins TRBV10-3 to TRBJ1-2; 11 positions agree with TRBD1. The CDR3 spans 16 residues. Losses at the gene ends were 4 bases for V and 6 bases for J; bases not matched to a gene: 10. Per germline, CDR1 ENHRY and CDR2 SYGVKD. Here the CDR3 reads CAISVGQGGFSDGYTF. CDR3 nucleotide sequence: TGTGCCATCAGTGTGGGACAGGGGGGCTTCTCGGATGGCTACACCTTC.

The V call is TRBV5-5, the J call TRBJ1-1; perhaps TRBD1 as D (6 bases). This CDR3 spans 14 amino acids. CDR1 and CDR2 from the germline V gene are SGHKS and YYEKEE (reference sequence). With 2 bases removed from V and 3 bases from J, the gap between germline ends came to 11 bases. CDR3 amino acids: CASSFTGRDTEAFF. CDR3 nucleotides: TGTGCCAGCAGCTTTACAGGGCGGGACACTGAAGCTTTCTTT.

The CDR3 loop is CASRRTGDNEQYF. The CDR3 region has the DNA TGCGCCAGCAGGAGGACAGGGGACAACGAGCAGTACTTC. The rearrangement links TRBV10-1 to TRBJ2-5; 9 bases are shared with TRBD1. The DNA end lines up better with TRBJ2-7; the J call may be wrong. The CDR3 is 13 amino acids. Germline CDR1 and CDR2: WNHNN and SYGVQD (reference sequence).

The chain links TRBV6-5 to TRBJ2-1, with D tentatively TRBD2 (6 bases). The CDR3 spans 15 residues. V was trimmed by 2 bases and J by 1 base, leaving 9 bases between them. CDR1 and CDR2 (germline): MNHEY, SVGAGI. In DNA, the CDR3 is TGTGCCAGCAGTTACGCGGGGTGGTCCTACAATGAGCAGTTCTTC. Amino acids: CASSYAGWSYNEQFF.

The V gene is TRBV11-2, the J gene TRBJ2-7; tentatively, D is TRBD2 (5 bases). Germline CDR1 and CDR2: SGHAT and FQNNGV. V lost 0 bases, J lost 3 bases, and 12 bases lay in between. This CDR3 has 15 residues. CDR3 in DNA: TGTGCCAGCAGCTTAGAAGCTAGCAGACTCTACGAGCAGTACTTC. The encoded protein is CASSLEASRLYEQYF.

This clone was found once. The CDR3 DNA sequence: TGTGCCAGCAGCCTCAACAATAATGAAAAACTGTTTTTT. Its translation is CASSLNNNEKLFF. This chain connects TRBV7-8 to TRBJ1-4; D remains unclear. CDR3 length equals 13 residues. Deletions cut 5 bases from V and 4 bases from J, with 8 bases between. From germline, CDR1 is SGHVS and CDR2 FQNEAQ.

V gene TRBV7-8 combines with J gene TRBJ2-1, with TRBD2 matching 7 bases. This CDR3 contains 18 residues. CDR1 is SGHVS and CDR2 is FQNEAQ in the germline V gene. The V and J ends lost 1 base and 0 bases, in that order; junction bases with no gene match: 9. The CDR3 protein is CASSLGSLRGSSYNEQFF. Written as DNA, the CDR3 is TGTGCCAGCAGCTTAGGGTCCCTTCGCGGGAGCTCCTACAATGAGCAGTTCTTC.

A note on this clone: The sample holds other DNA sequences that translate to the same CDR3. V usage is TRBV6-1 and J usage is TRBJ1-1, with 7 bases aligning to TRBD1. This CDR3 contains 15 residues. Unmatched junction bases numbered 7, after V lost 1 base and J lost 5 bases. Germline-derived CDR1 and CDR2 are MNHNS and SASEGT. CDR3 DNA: TGTGCCAGCAGTGAAGGGGCAGGGGGGAATACTGAAGCTTTCTTT. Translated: CASSEGAGGNTEAFF.

The CDR3 here is CASSHGPGLAAYEQYF. The CDR3 coding sequence is TGTGCCAGCTCACATGGCCCGGGACTAGCGGCCTACGAGCAGTACTTC. The chain combines TRBV18 with TRBJ2-7, with 11 bases fitting TRBD2. CDR3 size: 16 residues. With V trimmed by 4 bases and J by 2 bases, 7 bases remained unmatched. Germline loops: CDR1 KGHSH, CDR2 LQKENI.

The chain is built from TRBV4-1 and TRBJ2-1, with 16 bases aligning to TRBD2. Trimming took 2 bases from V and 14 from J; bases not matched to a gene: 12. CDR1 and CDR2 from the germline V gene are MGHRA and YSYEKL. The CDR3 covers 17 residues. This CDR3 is CASSQNQPGLAGGGEFF. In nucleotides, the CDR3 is TGCGCCAGCAGCCAAAATCAGCCGGGACTAGCGGGAGGGGGGGAGTTCTTC.

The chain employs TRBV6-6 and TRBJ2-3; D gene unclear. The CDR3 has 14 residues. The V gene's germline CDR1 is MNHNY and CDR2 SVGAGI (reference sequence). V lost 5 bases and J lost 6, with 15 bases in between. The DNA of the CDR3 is TGTGCCAGCAGTAGAATTGCTGGTGAGGATACGCAGTATTTT. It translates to CASSRIAGEDTQYF.

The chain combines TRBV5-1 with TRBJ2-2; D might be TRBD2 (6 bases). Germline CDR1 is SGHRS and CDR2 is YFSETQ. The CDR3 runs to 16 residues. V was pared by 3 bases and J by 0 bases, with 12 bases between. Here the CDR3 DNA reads TGCGCCAGCAGCTCCCAGGGAGGAACGAACACCGGGGAGCTGTTTTTT. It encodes CASSSQGGTNTGELFF. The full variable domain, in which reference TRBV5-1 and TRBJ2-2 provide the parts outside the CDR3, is KAGVTQTPRYLIKTRGQQVTLSCSPISGHRSVSWYQQTPGQGLQFLFEYFSETQRNKGNFPGRFSGRQFSNSRSEMNVSTLELGDSALYLCASSSQGGTNTGELFFGEGSRLTVL.

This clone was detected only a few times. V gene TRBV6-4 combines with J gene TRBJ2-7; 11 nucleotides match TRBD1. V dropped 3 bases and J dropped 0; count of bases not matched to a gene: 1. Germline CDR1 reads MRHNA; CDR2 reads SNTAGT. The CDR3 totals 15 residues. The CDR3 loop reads CASSEGTGGSYEQYF. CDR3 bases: TGTGCCAGCAGTGAAGGGACAGGGGGCTCCTACGAGCAGTACTTC.

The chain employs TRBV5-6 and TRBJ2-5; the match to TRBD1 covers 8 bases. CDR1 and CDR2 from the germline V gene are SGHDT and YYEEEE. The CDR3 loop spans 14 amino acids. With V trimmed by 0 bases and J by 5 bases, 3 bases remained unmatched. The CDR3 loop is CASSLAGGRETQYF. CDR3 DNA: TGTGCCAGCAGCTTGGCAGGGGGCCGGGAGACCCAGTACTTC.

The DNA for the CDR3 is TGTGCCAGCAGTGAAGTGAGCGGCGAGACCCAGTACTTC. Protein sequence: CASSEVSGETQYF. The chain employs TRBV2 and TRBJ2-5; TRBD2 might be the D (5 bases). CDR1 SNHLY and CDR2 FYNNEI come from the germline V gene. Between the trimmed V and J ends, which lost 1 base and 5 bases, there was a span of 8 bases. The CDR3 extends over 13 amino acids. Full variable domain (rest looked up from reference TRBV2 and TRBJ2-5): EPEVTQTPSHQVTQMGQEVILRCVPISNHLYFYWYRQILGQKVEFLVSFYNNEISEKSEIFDDQFSVERPDGSNFTLKIRSTKLEDSAMYFCASSEVSGETQYFGPGTRLLVL.

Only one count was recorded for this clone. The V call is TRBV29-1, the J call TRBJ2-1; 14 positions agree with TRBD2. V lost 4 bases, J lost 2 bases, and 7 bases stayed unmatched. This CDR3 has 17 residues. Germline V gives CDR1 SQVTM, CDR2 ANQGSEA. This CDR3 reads CSVGGTSGSEAYNEQFF. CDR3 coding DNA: TGCAGCGTTGGCGGGACTAGCGGGAGTGAGGCCTACAATGAGCAGTTCTTC.

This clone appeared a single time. The CDR3 region is CSVEDAGGGTEAFF. CDR3 bases: TGCAGCGTTGAAGATGCGGGGGGTGGCACTGAAGCTTTCTTT. V and J are TRBV29-1 and TRBJ1-1, with D tentatively TRBD1 (5 bases). V lost 0 bases and J 4 bases, leaving 12 bases between the germline ends. CDR3 length: 14 amino acids. Germline CDR1 reads SQVTM; CDR2 reads ANQGSEA.

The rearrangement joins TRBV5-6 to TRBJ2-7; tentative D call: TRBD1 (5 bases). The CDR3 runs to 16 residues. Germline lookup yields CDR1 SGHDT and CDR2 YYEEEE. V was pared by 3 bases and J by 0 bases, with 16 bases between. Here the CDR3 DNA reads TGTGCCAGCAGCTCACTCCAGGGATTCCGCTCCTACGAGCAGTACTTC. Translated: CASSSLQGFRSYEQYF.

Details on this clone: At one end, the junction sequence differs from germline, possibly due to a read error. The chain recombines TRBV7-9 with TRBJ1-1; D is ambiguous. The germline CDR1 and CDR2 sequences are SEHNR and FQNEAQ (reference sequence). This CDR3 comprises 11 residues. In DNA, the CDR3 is TGTTCCAGCAGCTTTTTGGAGGGAGCTTTCTTT. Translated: CSSSFLEGAFF.

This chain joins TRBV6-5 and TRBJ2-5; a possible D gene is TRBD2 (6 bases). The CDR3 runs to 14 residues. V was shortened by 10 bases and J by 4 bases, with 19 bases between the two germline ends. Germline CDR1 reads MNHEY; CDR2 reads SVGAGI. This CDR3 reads CATLNLGGTETQYF. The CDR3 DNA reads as TGTGCCACCCTGAATCTGGGGGGAACAGAGACCCAGTACTTC.

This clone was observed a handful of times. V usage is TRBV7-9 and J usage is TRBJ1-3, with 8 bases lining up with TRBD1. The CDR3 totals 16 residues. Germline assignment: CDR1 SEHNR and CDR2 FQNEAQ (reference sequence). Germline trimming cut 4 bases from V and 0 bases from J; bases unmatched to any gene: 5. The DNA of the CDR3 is TGTGCCAGCAGCTCCCAAGACAGGGGCTCTGGAAACACCATATATTTT. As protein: CASSSQDRGSGNTIYF.